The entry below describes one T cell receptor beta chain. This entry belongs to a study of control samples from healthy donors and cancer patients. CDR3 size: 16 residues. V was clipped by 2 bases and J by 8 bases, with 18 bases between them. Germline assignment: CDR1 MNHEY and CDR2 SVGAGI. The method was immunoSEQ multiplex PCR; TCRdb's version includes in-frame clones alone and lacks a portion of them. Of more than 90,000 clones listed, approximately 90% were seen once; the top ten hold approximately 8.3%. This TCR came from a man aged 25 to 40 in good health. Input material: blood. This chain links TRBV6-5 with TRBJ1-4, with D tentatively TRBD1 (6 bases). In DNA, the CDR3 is TGTGCCAGCAGTTACGGGGGGGGCGCGTTCGGGGAAAAACTGTTTTTT. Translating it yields CASSYGGGAFGEKLFF.